This is a list of T cell receptor beta chains from one sample in a study of blood T cell repertoires in COVID-19. Clones were read by immunoSEQ multiplex PCR, and TCRdb kept only the in-frame ones, dropping some. This table has roughly 220,000 clones, roughly 84% appearing once. The sequenced material came from peripheral blood. Receptors were obtained from a woman aged 60-75 years with acute or convalescent COVID-19. CDR3s include the opening cysteine and the closing phenylalanine or tryptophan. Each record gives: V gene, J gene, D gene, clone size, CDR3 length, CDR3 DNA, CDR3 protein. A D gene is named only where the DNA matches it firmly. Size values are once, few and many counts, or a class for expanded clones, and some rows have none.

TRBV14	TRBJ2-6	TRBD1	NA	18	TGTGCCAGCAGCCAGCTCAGGGGGTCTCCGTCTGGGGCCAACGTCCTGACTTTC	CASSQLRGSPSGANVLTF
TRBV5-1	TRBJ1-6	TRBD1	once	15	TGCGCCAGCAGCTTGGGACAGGGAGATAATTCACCCCTCCACTTT	CASSLGQGDNSPLHF
TRBV9	TRBJ1-4	NA	NA	14	TGTGCCAGCAGTCTAGAGGGCTTTGGTGAAAAACTGTTTTTT	CASSLEGFGEKLFF
TRBV6-5	TRBJ2-1	NA	NA	15	TGTGCCAGCAAAAAAACAGGGTTCTTATACAATGAGCAGTTCTTC	CASKKTGFLYNEQFF
TRBV5-1	TRBJ1-1	NA	once	13	TGCGTCGTCAGGGGCCTTCCGGACACTGAAGCTTTCTTT	CVVRGLPDTEAFF
TRBV12-3/TRBV12-4	TRBJ1-1	NA	NA	13	TGTGCCAGCAGTTTTCGAGGGGGCACTGAAGCTTTCTTT	CASSFRGGTEAFF
TRBV14	TRBJ1-2	NA	once	16	TGTGCCAGCAGCCAAGGTGGGGCAGGGGCCAACTATGGCTACACCTTC	CASSQGGAGANYGYTF
TRBV7-2	TRBJ2-1	TRBD2	NA	15	TGTGCCAGCAGCTTAGCACTAGCGGGGGGAGGTGAGCAGTTCTTC	CASSLALAGGGEQFF
TRBV5-1	TRBJ1-2	NA	NA	13	TGCGCCAGCAGCTCACAGGGCGTTGATGGCTACACCTTC	CASSSQGVDGYTF
TRBV5-1	TRBJ1-5	NA	once	14	TGCGCCAGCAGCTTGTCGGGAGGGCCTCAGCCCCAGCATTTT	CASSLSGGPQPQHF
TRBV5-6	TRBJ2-1	NA	NA	15	TGTGCCAGCAGCCCCACAGGTGGGGCTCGTAGTGAGCAGTTCTTC	CASSPTGGARSEQFF
TRBV5-1	TRBJ1-6	TRBD1	NA	17	TGCGCCAGCAGCTTGACCGGGACAGGGGGCTCTAATTCACCCCTCCACTTT	CASSLTGTGGSNSPLHF
TRBV4-3	TRBJ1-5	NA	NA	15	TGCGCCAGCAGCCAAGCGTTACAGCCCAATCAGCCCCAGCATTTT	CASSQALQPNQPQHF
TRBV20-1	TRBJ2-1	TRBD2	NA	16	TGCAGTGCTAGTCTCCTAGCGGGGGGGCACCACAATGAGCAGTTCTTC	CSASLLAGGHHNEQFF
TRBV6-2/TRBV6-3	TRBJ2-1	TRBD2	once	13	TGTGCCAGCAGTTTTACCCGTCCGGGGGGGTTGTTCTTC	CASSFTRPGGLFF
TRBV7-8	TRBJ2-1	NA	NA	13	TGTGCCACCTCAGCCTACTTGGGCGATGAGCAGTTCTTC	CATSAYLGDEQFF
TRBV30	TRBJ2-3	NA	NA	14	TGTGCCTGGAGCCCGGGGGTGAACACAGATACGCAGTATTTT	CAWSPGVNTDTQYF
TRBV3-1/TRBV3-2	TRBJ1-1	TRBD1	NA	17	TGTGCCAGCAGCCAAAGAGAAAGGGGGCGGAGGAACACTGAAGCTTTCTTT	CASSQRERGRRNTEAFF
TRBV3-1/TRBV3-2	TRBJ2-1	NA	NA	16	TGTGCCAGCAGCCAAGATCTGGGGACTCCTTACAATGAGCAGTTCTTC	CASSQDLGTPYNEQFF
TRBV3-1/TRBV3-2	TRBJ2-7	TRBD1	once	15	TGTGCCAGCAGCAAGGGACAGGGGAGGGGGTACGAGCAGTACTTC	CASSKGQGRGYEQYF
TRBV6-4	TRBJ1-1	TRBD1	NA	13	TGTGCCAGCAGAGGACAGGGGGCTTCTGAAGCTTTCTTT	CASRGQGASEAFF
TRBV11-2	TRBJ2-7	NA	NA	14	TGTGCCAGCAGCTTTGGTACAGGGACCTACGAGCAGTACTTC	CASSFGTGTYEQYF